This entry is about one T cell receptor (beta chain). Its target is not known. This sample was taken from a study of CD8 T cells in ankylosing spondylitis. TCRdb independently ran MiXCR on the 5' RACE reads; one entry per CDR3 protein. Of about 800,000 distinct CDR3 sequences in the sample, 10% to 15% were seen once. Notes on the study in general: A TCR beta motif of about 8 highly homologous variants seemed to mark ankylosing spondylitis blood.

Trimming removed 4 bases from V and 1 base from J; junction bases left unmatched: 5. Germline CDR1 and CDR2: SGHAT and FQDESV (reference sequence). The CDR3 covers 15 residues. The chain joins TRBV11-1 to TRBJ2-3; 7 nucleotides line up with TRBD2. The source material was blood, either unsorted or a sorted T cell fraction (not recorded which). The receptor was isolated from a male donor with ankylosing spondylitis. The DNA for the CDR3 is TGTGCCAGCAGCTGGGCGGGAGATGGCACAGATACGCAGTATTTT. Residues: CASSWAGDGTDTQYF.